These 10 T cell receptor beta chains were all obtained from the same sample, sequenced in a study of T cells in Graves' hyperthyroidism and ophthalmopathy (dated by TCRdb to the late 2010s). Library preparation was by multiplex PCR. The reads were generated on an Illumina HiSeq 2000. Amplification of TCR beta CDR3 regions was carried out from RNA transcripts. For the first round of RT-PCR on the TCR CDR3, the HTBI primer set was used together with the Qiagen OneStep RT-PCR kit. TCRdb trimmed the raw reads at Q25, called clones with MiXCR and kept productive beta chains. Rows are unified per CDR3 protein, each entry keeping the most common DNA and genes. For this sample there are some 250,000 distinct CDR3 sequences; roughly 14% appear just once. Together, the top ten hold more than 10% of the sample. Specimen: blood. Receptor source: a woman in her 40s with Graves' hyperthyroidism that later progressed to Graves' ophthalmopathy.

This clonotype occurred a few times. V usage is TRBV11-1 and J usage is TRBJ2-7; 7 nucleotides agree with TRBD1. Germline-derived CDR1 and CDR2 are SGHAT and FQDESV (reference sequence). Trimming at V came to 1 base and at J to 5 bases, leaving 8 bases not matched to a gene. The CDR3 contains 15 residues. The CDR3 protein is CASSLGGRGSHEQYF. CDR3 nucleotides: TGTGCCAGCAGCTTAGGGGGCAGGGGGAGCCACGAGCAGTACTTC.

This clonotype was recorded at least ten times. V is TRBV28 and J is TRBJ2-7, with a tentative D call TRBD2 (6 bases). This CDR3 region has 15 residues. Germline CDR1 is MDHEN and CDR2 is SYDVKM. V shed 7 bases and J shed 2 bases, with 18 bases lying between them. The CDR3 DNA reads TGTGCCAGCAAACCGGGACTCGGATCTCCCTACGAGCAGTACTTC. Protein: CASKPGLGSPYEQYF.

This clonotype was counted only a few times. At one end the junction does not follow the germline gene, possibly because of a read error. The chain couples TRBV28 to TRBJ1-5, with D unclear. CDR1 and CDR2 from the germline V gene are MDHEN and SYDVKM. CDR3 length equals 12 residues. The CDR3 sequence is CAGSGGTQPQHF. The CDR3 bases are TGTGCCGGCAGTGGAGGAACTCAGCCCCAGCATTTT.

This clonotype has ten or more counts. The chain combines TRBV2 with TRBJ1-2; possible D gene TRBD1, 6 bases. Germline V CDR1 and CDR2: SNHLY, FYNNEI. The CDR3 is 15 amino acids. Trimming stripped 5 bases from V and 2 bases from J, with 15 bases between. CDR3 DNA: TGTGCCAGCAGTTTCAGTGGGCAGGGGAACTATGGCTACACCTTC. Its translation is CASSFSGQGNYGYTF.

This clonotype was recorded at least ten times. This chain connects TRBV27 to TRBJ1-5, with 8 positions matching TRBD1. After removal of 6 bases from V and 4 bases from J, the junction contained 5 bases not matched to a gene. Germline loops: CDR1 MNHEY, CDR2 SMNVEV (reference sequence). There are 14 residues in the CDR3. CDR3 coding DNA: TGTGCCAGCAGCACACAGGGGGAGAATCAGCCCCAGCATTTT. This codes for CASSTQGENQPQHF.

This clonotype was found a few times. This chain joins TRBV20-1 and TRBJ2-7; no definite D call. The germline V gene has CDR1 DFQATT and CDR2 SNEGSKA (reference sequence). The germline V and J ends were trimmed by 3 bases and 0 bases, with 15 bases remaining between them. The CDR3 is 15 amino acids. DNA for the CDR3: TGCAGTGCTAGCCTTATATCACGCAGCTCCTACGAGCAGTACTTC. Its protein product is CSASLISRSSYEQYF.

The CDR3 bases are TGTGCCAGCAGCGTAGACCCTAGCGGGAATTTGCATGAGCAGTTCTTC. Its protein is CASSVDPSGNLHEQFF. This chain links TRBV9 with TRBJ2-1; TRBD2 matches 9 bases. CDR3 size: 16 residues. The V gene's germline CDR1 is SGDLS and CDR2 YYNGEE. V lost 0 bases to trimming and J lost 8 bases; unmatched junction nucleotides: 9.

In its sample, this clonotype was seen many times. The chain recombines TRBV2 with TRBJ1-2; D gene ambiguous. The germline gives CDR1 SNHLY, CDR2 FYNNEI. CDR3 length equals 14 residues. V dropped 2 bases and J dropped 1 base, with 8 bases sitting between them. The CDR3 bases are TGTGCCAGCAGTGAATTAAGCGGTAACTATGGCTACACCTTC. Amino acid sequence: CASSELSGNYGYTF. The whole variable domain, filled in from reference TRBV2 and TRBJ1-2, reads EPEVTQTPSHQVTQMGQEVILRCVPISNHLYFYWYRQILGQKVEFLVSFYNNEISEKSEIFDDQFSVERPDGSNFTLKIRSTKLEDSAMYFCASSELSGNYGYTFGSGTRLTVV.

This clonotype was found once. The chain combines TRBV15 with TRBJ2-5; 11 bases map to TRBD2. The V and J ends lost 1 base and 4 bases, in that order; junction bases with no gene match: 5. This CDR3 has 16 residues. CDR1 is LNHNV and CDR2 is YYDKDF in the germline V gene (reference sequence). The CDR3 spells CATSRGGLAGGETQYF. The DNA of the CDR3 is TGTGCCACCAGCAGAGGTGGTCTAGCGGGAGGAGAGACCCAGTACTTC.

This clonotype was counted many times. V usage is TRBV2 and J usage is TRBJ2-1; D is unclear. Germline V gene sequence: CDR1 SNHLY, CDR2 FYNNEI. The CDR3 length is 14 residues. V was pared by 3 bases and J by 8 bases, with 14 bases between. The CDR3: CASSDQVGSDEQFF. CDR3 nucleotide sequence: TGTGCCAGCAGTGATCAGGTAGGGTCGGATGAGCAGTTCTTC.